The 32 T cell receptor beta chains reported below all come from one sample, sequenced in a study of OX40 agonist ivuxolimab in advanced cancers. Repertoires were generated with immunoSEQ multiplex PCR, while TCRdb's copy carries only in-frame clones and drops some. The sample has about 30,000 clones; more than 70% are singletons. Source: CD4+ or CD8+ T cells sorted from blood, taken in a trial of the OX40 agonist ivuxolimab. The receptors were sampled from an adult with an advanced solid tumor such as melanoma, head and neck, liver or kidney cancer.

The chain joins TRBV2 to TRBJ2-3; possibly TRBD2 for D (6 bases). The CDR3 spans 15 residues. The V gene lost 3 bases and the J gene lost 5 bases, with 15 bases spanning the gap. The germline V gene has CDR1 SNHLY and CDR2 FYNNEI. CDR3 in amino acids: CASSDGGMDLDTQYF. For the CDR3, the DNA is TGTGCCAGCAGTGACGGGGGTATGGACCTAGATACGCAGTATTTT.

V gene TRBV7-9 combines with J gene TRBJ2-7; possibly TRBD2 for D (7 bases). The CDR3 extends over 15 amino acids. Germline CDR1 and CDR2: SEHNR and FQNEAQ (reference sequence). V gave up 0 bases and J gave up 4 bases, with 13 bases separating them. CDR3 nucleotides: TGTGCCAGCAGCTTAGCTGGGGGGGGCGCGTACGAGCAGTACTTC. Translated, it gives CASSLAGGGAYEQYF.

This sequence joins TRBV11-2 and TRBJ1-2; D is perhaps TRBD1 (6 bases). V was pared by 3 bases and J by 3 bases, with 11 bases between. This CDR3 is 14 amino acids long. From germline, CDR1 is SGHAT and CDR2 FQNNGV. The DNA of the CDR3 is TGTGCCAGCAGCTTCCCAGGGGTGTACTATGGCTACACCTTC. It codes for CASSFPGVYYGYTF.

The chain recombines TRBV7-9 with TRBJ1-4; D is undetermined. CDR3 length equals 14 residues. Germline CDR1 SEHNR, CDR2 FQNEAQ (reference sequence). The V gene lost 5 bases and the J gene lost 8 bases, with 15 bases spanning the gap. CDR3 amino acids: CASSPAEGGEKLFF. CDR3 in DNA: TGTGCCAGCAGCCCAGCAGAGGGAGGGGAAAAACTGTTTTTT.

The chain employs TRBV6-5 and TRBJ2-5; D unclear. Trimming left V 6 bases short and J 4 bases short, with 15 bases between. CDR3 length: 14 amino acids. Germline V lookup: CDR1 MNHEY, CDR2 SVGAGI. The CDR3 nucleotides are TGTGCCAGCAGCGGTGCAAGGTTACGAGAGACCCAGTACTTC. This sequence encodes CASSGARLRETQYF.

The chain combines TRBV5-1 with TRBJ1-1; maybe TRBD1 (6 bases). This CDR3 has 17 amino acids. V dropped 0 bases and J dropped 3 bases, with 18 bases sitting between them. CDR1 SGHRS and CDR2 YFSETQ come from the germline V gene. The DNA of the CDR3 is TGCGCCAGCAGCTTGGGAGGGGGGTCGTTAATGGACACTGAAGCTTTCTTT. Its protein product is CASSLGGGSLMDTEAFF.

This sequence joins TRBV30 and TRBJ1-1; the D is unclear. This CDR3 spans 11 amino acids. V was clipped by 3 bases and J by 8 bases, with 10 bases between them. Germline V gene sequence: CDR1 GTSNPN, CDR2 SVGIG (reference sequence). DNA for the CDR3: TGTGCCTGGAGCTTAAGTGGGGAAGCTTTCTTT. It translates to CAWSLSGEAFF.

As to this clone: At one end the junction does not follow the germline gene, possibly because of a read error. This sequence joins TRBV5-1 and TRBJ2-7; 10 positions agree with TRBD2. Germline V gene sequence: CDR1 SGHRS, CDR2 YFSETQ. This CDR3 is 15 amino acids long. As DNA, the CDR3 is TGTGCCAGCAGATCTAGCGGGAGAGCATCCTACGAGCAGTACTTC. This codes for CASRSSGRASYEQYF. Looking up the rest from reference TRBV5-1 and TRBJ2-7 gives the full variable domain: KAGVTQTPRYLIKTRGQQVTLSCSPISGHRSVSWYQQTPGQGLQFLFEYFSETQRNKGNFPGRFSGRQFSNSRSEMNVSTLELGDSALYLCASRSSGRASYEQYFGPGTRLTVT.

This chain connects TRBV5-1 to TRBJ2-7, with unresolved D. CDR1 and CDR2 (germline): SGHRS, YFSETQ. The CDR3 extends over 14 amino acids. V was shortened by 0 bases and J by 0 bases, with 7 bases between the two germline ends. CDR3 loop: CASSLGRNSYEQYF. The CDR3 region has the DNA TGCGCCAGCAGCTTGGGACGGAACTCCTACGAGCAGTACTTC.

The chain links TRBV27 to TRBJ2-1; 11 bases agree with TRBD2. The CDR3 extends over 16 amino acids. Germline V gene data show CDR1 as MNHEY and CDR2 as SMNVEV (reference sequence). Trimming at V came to 3 bases and at J to 10 bases, leaving 11 bases not matched to a gene. The CDR3 region is CASSFWVAGGPLEQFF. The CDR3 region has the DNA TGTGCCAGCAGTTTCTGGGTAGCGGGAGGGCCCTTAGAGCAGTTCTTC.

The CDR3: CASSLDRGPTGELFF. In DNA form, the CDR3 reads TGTGCCAGCAGTTTGGACAGGGGGCCCACCGGGGAGCTGTTTTTT. V usage is TRBV28 and J usage is TRBJ2-2; 11 nucleotides agree with TRBD1. Germline CDR1 and CDR2: MDHEN and SYDVKM. J gave up 4 bases and V 3 bases, and 1 base lay outside the gene matches. This CDR3 has 15 amino acids.

The chain joins TRBV9 to TRBJ1-4; TRBD1 might be the D (6 bases). The CDR3 runs 17 residues. The germline gives CDR1 SGDLS, CDR2 YYNGEE. Deletions cut 3 bases from V and 0 bases from J, with 15 bases between. The CDR3 DNA is TGTGCCAGCAGCGGCGAGGGGGGGCGAGCAACTAATGAAAAACTGTTTTTT. This codes for CASSGEGGRATNEKLFF.

This sequence joins TRBV28 and TRBJ2-1; a weak D match, TRBD2 (5 bases). V was pared by 2 bases and J by 7 bases, with 15 bases between. The CDR3 extends over 15 amino acids. CDR1 and CDR2 (germline): MDHEN, SYDVKM. CDR3 region: CASSLALAIENEQFF. The CDR3 nucleotides are TGTGCCAGCAGTTTAGCCCTAGCAATAGAGAATGAGCAGTTCTTC.

V gene TRBV7-9 combines with J gene TRBJ2-3; no definite D call. CDR1 is SEHNR, CDR2 FQNEAQ, per germline (reference sequence). This CDR3 has 14 amino acids. V lost 1 base to trimming and J lost 2 bases, with 7 bases between them. CDR3 bases: TGTGCCAGCAGCTTAGTGGACCACACAGATACGCAGTATTTT. Translated: CASSLVDHTDTQYF.

The rearrangement links TRBV6-5 to TRBJ2-1; D might be TRBD2 (5 bases). This CDR3 has 13 amino acids. CDR1 and CDR2 from the germline V gene are MNHEY and SVGAGI. The V end lost 2 bases, the J end lost 10 bases, and 12 bases lay between the germline ends. The CDR3 DNA is TGTGCCAGCAGTTACCTTCTCCGGGGAGAGCAGTTCTTC. Its protein product is CASSYLLRGEQFF.

The rearrangement uses TRBV6-5 and TRBJ1-1; 7 bases agree with TRBD1. V dropped 0 bases and J dropped 8; count of bases not matched to a gene: 9. Per the germline V gene, CDR1 is MNHEY and CDR2 is SVGAGI. The CDR3 contains 15 residues. The CDR3 reads CASSYSSGGILEAFF. The CDR3 DNA sequence: TGTGCCAGCAGTTACTCGTCAGGGGGGATTTTGGAAGCTTTCTTT.

This clone has more than one count but fewer than ten. The chain combines TRBV5-4 with TRBJ2-7; D remains ambiguous. The V end lost 0 bases, the J end lost 1 base, and 5 bases lay between the germline ends. Germline CDR1 and CDR2: SGHNT and YYREEE (reference sequence). This CDR3 region has 13 residues. CDR3 in amino acids: CASSLGVSYEQYF. Written as DNA, the CDR3 is TGTGCCAGCAGCTTGGGGGTATCCTACGAGCAGTACTTC.

This rearrangement joins TRBV6-5 to TRBJ1-2; no clear D gene. Trimming took off 0 bases at V and 6 bases at J, with 8 bases between the two ends. The CDR3 is made up of 13 amino acids. Germline V gives CDR1 MNHEY, CDR2 SVGAGI. The DNA for the CDR3 is TGTGCCAGCAGTTACTCCGGGCCAGATGGCTACACCTTC. Protein sequence: CASSYSGPDGYTF.

Regarding this clone: Possible read error: a much larger clone is one base away. Other DNA sequences from this sample encode an identical CDR3 as well. The genes are TRBV29-1 and TRBJ1-1, with D maybe TRBD1 (5 bases). Germline V lookup: CDR1 SQVTM, CDR2 ANQGSEA. The length of the CDR3 is 12 residues. V was pared by 3 bases and J by 2 bases, with 7 bases between. This CDR3 is CSVEGVNTEAFF. The CDR3 region has the DNA TGCAGCGTTGAGGGGGTAAACACTGAAGCTTTCTTT.

This clone was seen a single time. This chain joins TRBV29-1 and TRBJ2-7; possible D gene TRBD1, 5 bases. Trimming took off 5 bases at V and 6 bases at J, with 14 bases between the two ends. This CDR3 has 12 residues. The germline V gene encodes CDR1 SQVTM and CDR2 ANQGSEA. CDR3 in DNA: TGCAGCGTTCGCGACCAAGGGGCCGAGCAGTACTTC. Amino acid sequence: CSVRDQGAEQYF.

By sample fraction, this clone is medium-sized (0.01 to 0.1%). The V and J genes are TRBV9 and TRBJ2-1, with D possibly TRBD1 on 6 matching bases. CDR1 is SGDLS and CDR2 is YYNGEE in the germline V gene. CDR3 size: 14 residues. V lost 3 bases and J lost 4, with 11 bases in between. This CDR3 reads CASSDREGYNEQFF. The CDR3 bases are TGTGCCAGCAGCGACAGGGAAGGATACAATGAGCAGTTCTTC.

V and J are TRBV28 and TRBJ2-5; D tentatively fits TRBD1 or TRBD2 (6 bases each). The CDR3 is 13 amino acids. Trimming took 8 bases from V and 1 from J, leaving 11 bases between them. Looked up from germline, CDR1 is MDHEN and CDR2 is SYDVKM. CDR3 DNA sequence: TGTGCCAGCGGGGGGACAATCCAAGAGACCCAGTACTTC. The encoded protein is CASGGTIQETQYF.

In its sample, this clone was seen once. The V gene is TRBV28, the J gene TRBJ2-3; TRBD1 matches at 9 bases. This CDR3 comprises 15 residues. Germline trimming cut 6 bases from V and 0 bases from J; bases unmatched to any gene: 4. The germline gives CDR1 MDHEN, CDR2 SYDVKM. CDR3: CASRRQGGSTDTQYF. DNA for the CDR3: TGTGCCAGCAGGAGACAGGGGGGGAGCACAGATACGCAGTATTTT.

This clone has a single count. The V call is TRBV2, the J call TRBJ2-1; D perhaps matches TRBD2 (6 bases). CDR1 is SNHLY and CDR2 is FYNNEI in the germline V gene. Deletions cut 6 bases from V and 6 bases from J, with 15 bases between. The CDR3 is 14 residues long. Here the CDR3 reads CASSGTPNLNEQFF. CDR3 DNA: TGTGCCAGCAGCGGGACTCCCAACCTCAATGAGCAGTTCTTC.

This sequence joins TRBV19 and TRBJ1-1; D perhaps matches TRBD1 (6 bases). Germline CDR1 LNHDA, CDR2 SQIVND (reference sequence). The V end was cut by 5 bases, the J end by 4 bases, with 17 bases between. The length of the CDR3 is 15 residues. The DNA for the CDR3 is TGTGCCAGTAGTCCCAACCTCCGGGGGGCCACTGAAGCTTTCTTT. Amino acids: CASSPNLRGATEAFF.

CDR3 sequence: CAWGPTGNEQFF. DNA for the CDR3: TGTGCCTGGGGTCCGACAGGGAATGAGCAGTTCTTC. The V and J genes are TRBV30 and TRBJ2-1; TRBD1 matches 7 bases. V lost 5 bases to trimming and J lost 7 bases; unmatched junction nucleotides: 5. The length of the CDR3 is 12 residues. In germline, CDR1 is GTSNPN, CDR2 SVGIG (reference sequence). The full variable domain, rest sourced from reference TRBV30 and TRBJ2-1, is SQTIHQWPATLVQPVGSPLSLECTVEGTSNPNLYWYRQAAGRGLQLLFYSVGIGQISSEVPQNLSASRPQDRQFILSSKKLLLSDSGFYLCAWGPTGNEQFFGPGTRLTVL.

The chain is built from TRBV9 and TRBJ2-3; D is possibly TRBD1 (6 bases). V lost 3 bases, J lost 2 bases, and 13 bases lay in between. The CDR3 runs 15 residues. Germline assignment: CDR1 SGDLS and CDR2 YYNGEE. The CDR3 protein is CASSATGTNTDTQYF. CDR3 in DNA: TGTGCCAGCAGCGCCACCGGGACAAACACAGATACGCAGTATTTT.

V and J are TRBV9 and TRBJ2-7, with 9 bases matching TRBD2. The CDR3 totals 14 residues. The germline V gene encodes CDR1 SGDLS and CDR2 YYNGEE. Trimming took 0 bases from V and 4 from J; bases not matched to a gene: 2. The CDR3 DNA reads as TGTGCCAGCAGCGTAGCTAGCGGGGAGTACGAGCAGTACTTC. Its protein is CASSVASGEYEQYF. The full variable domain, with the rest looked up from reference TRBV9 and TRBJ2-7, is DSGVTQTPKHLITATGQRVTLRCSPRSGDLSVYWYQQSLDQGLQFLIQYYNGEERAKGNILERFSAQQFPDLHSELNLSSLELGDSALYFCASSVASGEYEQYFGPGTRLTVT.

CDR3 amino acids: CASSYSGTGGYEQYF. The CDR3 bases are TGTGCCAGCAGTTACTCCGGGACAGGGGGCTACGAGCAGTACTTC. The chain uses TRBV7-8 and TRBJ2-7; TRBD1 matches at 11 bases. The germline gives CDR1 SGHVS, CDR2 FQNEAQ. The CDR3 runs to 15 residues. The V and J ends lost 6 bases and 3 bases, in that order; junction bases with no gene match: 7.

V gene TRBV11-2 combines with J gene TRBJ2-7; 9 bases are shared with TRBD1. From germline, CDR1 is SGHAT and CDR2 FQNNGV. This CDR3 contains 14 residues. J was trimmed by 5 bases and V by 5 bases; bases with no gene match: 7. CDR3 DNA: TGTGCCAGCAGCCGGACAGGGGAATACGACGAGCAGTACTTC. Amino acid sequence: CASSRTGEYDEQYF.

The J gene is TRBJ1-2, the V gene TRBV19; TRBD1 matches 9 bases. The CDR3 sequence is 14 residues long. CDR1 and CDR2 from the germline V gene are LNHDA and SQIVND (reference sequence). Trimming cost V 4 bases and J 8 bases; bases outside gene matches: 8. The CDR3 bases are TGTGCCAGTAGTAGGGACAGGGAGTTCTCCGGCTACACCTTC. This codes for CASSRDREFSGYTF.

The genes are TRBV29-1 and TRBJ2-1; D call uncertain. V was trimmed by 0 bases and J by 3 bases, leaving 12 bases between them. This CDR3 has 15 residues. The germline V gene has CDR1 SQVTM and CDR2 ANQGSEA. CDR3 loop: CSVEDGVLLYNEQFF. The DNA of the CDR3 is TGCAGCGTTGAAGATGGGGTACTCCTCTACAATGAGCAGTTCTTC.